This TCR beta chain was sequenced in a study of cytomegalovirus exposure and HLA in healthy donors (TCRdb year 2017). Study-wide context: An earlier analysis of some 550 of the donors reported approximately 300 Gb of sequence data and roughly 100 million unique TCR beta sequences from about 200 million T cells. Both class I and class II loci were covered by HLA typing, at four-digit resolution. The study was designed to test whether signatures of past pathogen exposure could be identified by cataloging public T cell receptors. Among the roughly 430 genotyped donors, about 85% belonged to the genetic ancestry cluster associated with self-reported Caucasian donors. An early release that covered about 600 HLA-typed donors contained 250 to 350 gigabases of sequencing data and 70 million to 100 million unique TCR sequences. An earlier analysis of approximately 580 of the donors used high-throughput TCR beta sequencing to judge whether each TCR beta V gene segment behaved as functional or pseudogenic. Alongside the repertoire data, information on donor age, sex, ethnicity and CMV serostatus was compiled. Using immunosequencing, the study profiled T cell repertoires from about 650 subjects and related those repertoires to cytomegalovirus serostatus. Roughly five DR-DQ haplotypes were handled as single units for association and clustering because linkage in the cohort was strong. In addition to the first cohort of 650 to 800 subjects, a separate validation cohort of 130 or so different subjects was used. Among about 360 genotyped donors of the cohort, an average of about 240,000 unique TCR beta nucleotide sequences were sequenced per donor, approximately 20% of them non-productive. A later analysis re-examined previously published TCR beta repertoires from more than 600 donors and added high-resolution HLA genotyping to investigate patterns of TCR occurrence. A later genetic analysis used genome-wide SNP genotypes for 398 of the 666 donors, treating that subset as a discovery cohort. Rather than using new phenotypic data, the later analysis identified candidate immune exposures from TCR beta sequences and from how often those sequences occurred across donors. Typing coverage differed by locus: A, B, C, DRB1 and DQB1 were typed in roughly 620-630 donors, DQA1 in 522, DPA1 in approximately 610, and DPB1 in approximately 450. High-throughput TCR immunosequencing, statistical association of individual TCRs with disease status, and machine learning were combined to predict cytomegalovirus infection status. All discovery cohort repertoires had been generated on a single sequencing platform.

To prepare the library, the immunoSEQ multiplex PCR assay was applied. For the multiplex PCR, a mixture combining 60 forward primers for TCR Vbeta segments and 13 reverse primers for TCR Jbeta segments was used. The CDR3 region of rearranged TCR beta genes was amplified from genomic DNA by a multiplex PCR assay. The Illumina HiSeq System was used to sequence the amplified TCR beta libraries as 87-base-pair reads. As for how the authors treated the data: A later analysis tallied roughly 76 million unique TCR beta chains across the roughly 610 repertoires, and some 12 million of those chains were shared by two or more donors. Raw reads were error-corrected and collapsed into unique sequences by a nearest-neighbor algorithm in which closely related sequences were merged to remove PCR and sequencing errors. CDR3 sequences were aligned to IMGT reference sequences to assign V, D and J gene segments. Each retained sequence needed at least a six-nucleotide match to both a V gene segment and a J gene segment. A rearrangement was called productive if the CDR3 had no stop codons and remained in frame with V and J, and every other rearrangement was called non-productive. CDR3 was defined according to IMGT convention as the region running from the second conserved V-encoded cysteine to the conserved J-encoded phenylalanine. The earlier analysis of about 560 of the donors excluded any sequence lacking an unambiguous match to a single V gene segment. An earlier analysis of several hundred of the donors called V segments functional above 56.7% productive rearrangements and segregating when the between-donor standard deviation exceeded 5%. A statistical classification framework was developed to diagnose cytomegalovirus status using the catalog of TCR beta chain sequences. In a later analysis, V and J genes were assigned by comparing TCR nucleotide sequences against IMGT/GENE-DB human TR gene sequences. Using the TCRdist pipeline, a later analysis assigned CDR3 sequences along with most-parsimonious VDJ recombination scenarios. In a later analysis, each TCR beta chain was defined by its CDR3 amino acid sequence together with its V-gene family, and reads without a unique V-gene family were excluded. In a later analysis, several hundred highly shared, low-generation-probability nucleotide sequences were removed to address suspected cross-contamination and a sequencing artifact. For each public chain, a later analysis derived a clonal expansion index from normalized ranks of inferred template counts within each repertoire. A later analysis computed generation probabilities with a VDJ recombination model fitted to out-of-frame rearrangements, and checked the results against IGoR. In a later analysis, TCR-TCR, TCR-HLA and TCR-CMV co-occurrence was scored with hypergeometric tests, and a repertoire-size bias correction was applied to TCR pairs. A later analysis estimated false discovery rates by permuting HLA or CMV assignments 20 times. A later analysis grouped co-occurring TCRs with DBSCAN, adding TCRdist sequence similarity when clustering within HLA-allele-positive subsets. Repertoires with fewer than 30,000 or more than 120,000 public chains were left out of co-occurrence clustering, as were five repertoires with anomalous nucleotide sharing. The immuneACCESS repertoire file appears here via TCRdb, limited to in-frame rearrangements. These files lack a portion of the clones; in checked studies, under half of the deficit traces to unresolved V genes, and the cause of the others is not known. D and trimming come from the DNA, and the V and J calls and clone size come from that table. Here the sample has around 84,000 clones; about 77% occur a single time. About 3.1% of the sample is taken by the ten largest.

The cohort was made up of 666 healthy bone marrow donors. At the time of sampling, all cohort members were nominally healthy, though unrecorded immune exposures were likely present. The donor tested CMV seronegative, placing the donor among the approximately 360 seronegative members of the cohort. Each donor provided a peripheral blood sample, and peripheral blood mononuclear cells were used for TCR beta sequencing. The Qiagen DNeasy Blood Extraction Kit was used to extract genomic DNA from the blood cell samples. General conclusions and limits of the study: Assigning TCR associations to individual alleles was difficult when HLA alleles, especially DR and DQ, strongly co-occurred. The cohort was sequenced for TCR beta chains only, and without alpha or paired-chain data the features that could be detected were limited. A cluster of highly shared sequence variants was judged likely to represent a technical artifact of the sequencing pipeline. A later analysis associated approximately 17,000 TCR beta sequences with specific HLA alleles at a false discovery rate of 0.05. A further reported finding was that TCR beta sequences accurately predicted the HLA-A and HLA-B alleles for most subjects in the first cohort. In vitro tests confirmed that three of the cytomegalovirus-associated TCR beta chains recognize cytomegalovirus antigens. Because HLA typing was unavailable for some donors at each locus, only the typed subset was used in association tests. According to a later analysis, TCR association rates differed among HLA loci, with DRB1 alleles showing the most associated TCRs and HLA-C alleles showing the fewest. Compared with equally common non-associated chains, HLA-associated TCR beta chains in a later analysis were more clonally expanded and had lower generation probabilities. Compared with the roughly 700-donor mean, donors in an Asian-associated ancestry cluster had fewer N-insertions in productive TCRs, according to a later genetic analysis. The classifier was reported to diagnose cytomegalovirus status with high specificity and sensitivity in both the original and validation cohorts. Because counts were too low, seventeen rarely observed V segments, including chromosome 9 orphons, were excluded from the earlier analysis of several hundred of the donors. Across donors, most TCR sequences were observed very rarely, whereas some public TCRs were present in many individuals. It was suggested by the authors that the approach could potentially be generalized to other disease states and immunological phenotypes. Most CMV-associated TCR beta chains appeared to be HLA-restricted in a later analysis, and the HLA associations seemed to be driven largely by CMV exposure. The study gave a list of under 200 TCR beta chains associated with cytomegalovirus. The 87-base-pair reads could not distinguish some IMGT-functional V segments, including TRBV6-2 and TRBV6-3, so those segments were excluded. V-gene and J-gene trimming of TCR beta chains was associated with a missense DCLRE1C variant in a later genetic analysis, and the association was replicated in an independent cohort. The only immune exposure information available for the cohort was CMV serostatus. In a later analysis, several top co-occurrence clusters were reported to appear linked to parvovirus B19, influenza, CMV and Epstein-Barr virus. An earlier analysis of 587 of the donors showed that most TCR beta V segments appeared in productive rearrangements either about 87% or about 30% of the time, which broadly matched IMGT annotations. Presence/absence analyses assumed roughly uniform sequencing depth across donors, an assumption that may not hold. Correlated functional status among segregating V segments might reflect linkage disequilibrium, but an unknown experimental factor could not be ruled out.

The CDR3 has 16 amino acids, counting the end cysteine and phenylalanine. Here the CDR3 DNA is all that survives: 48 bases in frame from base 1. According to the germline V gene, CDR1 reads SGHTA and CDR2 reads FQGNSA. V ends up 0 bases short and J 2 bases short, with an unmatched junction base count of 4. About this clone itself: Its antigen specificity is not known. No base qualities exist here, and no much larger clone lies one base off it. The sample has other DNA sequences that encode this CDR3 too.

This TCR derives from a man aged 50 to 60 in good health and CMV-seronegative. The sequenced material came from PBMCs. The chain links TRBV7-2 with TRBJ2-7, and 10 junction bases match TRBD2. The DNA is as follows: TGTGCCAGCAGCTTAGCAGCCAGCGGGGGGGCCTACGAGCAGTACTTC. It translates to CASSLAASGGAYEQYF.